The clone carrying this T cell receptor (beta chain) was detected ten times or more. Its specificity is not known. The time point: sample taken at primary tumor resection. Sequencing of whole RNA from tumor, nontumor lung or frozen PBMC involved no sorting. The data were obtained in a study of spatial heterogeneity in lung cancer. Findings and limits, study-wide: Alpha and beta chain coverage of tumor T cells was estimated at about 7.6% and 13%, respectively. The study found that expanded intratumoral alpha and beta TCR counts tracked tumor mutation counts. Tallies of expanded TCRs, which were sorted into ubiquitous and regional groups, correlated with counts of ubiquitous and regional nonsynonymous mutations, respectively.

Individually, TCR cDNA molecules were each labelled with a unique molecular identifier. TCRdb re-called the 5' RACE reads with MiXCR, one entry per CDR3 protein. There are some 4,500 distinct CDR3 sequences in the sample; roughly 6.5% occur only once, and roughly a quarter lies in the top ten. Germline V gene lookup returns CDR1 LGHDT and CDR2 YNNKEL (reference sequence). Trimming cost V 4 bases and J 4 bases, with 9 bases left between them. The CDR3 consists of 13 residues. This TCR was sampled from a male donor with early-stage non-small cell lung cancer. Material: lung tumor tissue, obtained at surgery. This chain uses TRBV3-1 with TRBJ2-3, with D perhaps given as TRBD1 or TRBD2 (5 bases each). The CDR3 DNA reads TGTGCCAGCAGCCGGGACGAACCAGATACGCAGTATTTT. Encoded protein: CASSRDEPDTQYF.